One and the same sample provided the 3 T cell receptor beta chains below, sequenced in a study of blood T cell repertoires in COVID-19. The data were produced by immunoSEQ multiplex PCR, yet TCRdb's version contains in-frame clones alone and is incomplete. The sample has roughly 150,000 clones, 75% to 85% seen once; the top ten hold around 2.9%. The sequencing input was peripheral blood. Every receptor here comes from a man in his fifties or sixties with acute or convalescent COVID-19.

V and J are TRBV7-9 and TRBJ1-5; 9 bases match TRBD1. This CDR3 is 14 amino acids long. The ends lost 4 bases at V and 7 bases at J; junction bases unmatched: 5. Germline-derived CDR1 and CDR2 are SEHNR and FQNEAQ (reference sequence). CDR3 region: CASSSGTGSQPQHF. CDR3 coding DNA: TGTGCCAGCAGCTCCGGGACAGGGAGCCAGCCCCAGCATTTT.

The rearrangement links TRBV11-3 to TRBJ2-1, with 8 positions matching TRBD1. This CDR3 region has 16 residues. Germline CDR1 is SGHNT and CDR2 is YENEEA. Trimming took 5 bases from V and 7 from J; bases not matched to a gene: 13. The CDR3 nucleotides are TGTGCCAGCAGCCTGACAGGGGACACTAGGGGGAATGAGCAGTTCTTC. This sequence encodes CASSLTGDTRGNEQFF.

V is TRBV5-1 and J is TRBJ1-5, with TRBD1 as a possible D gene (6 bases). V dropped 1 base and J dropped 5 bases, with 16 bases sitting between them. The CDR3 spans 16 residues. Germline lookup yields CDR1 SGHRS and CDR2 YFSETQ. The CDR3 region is CASSLTGSPFDQPQHF. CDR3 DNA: TGCGCCAGCAGCTTGACAGGGTCGCCTTTTGATCAGCCCCAGCATTTT. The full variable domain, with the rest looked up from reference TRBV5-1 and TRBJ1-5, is KAGVTQTPRYLIKTRGQQVTLSCSPISGHRSVSWYQQTPGQGLQFLFEYFSETQRNKGNFPGRFSGRQFSNSRSEMNVSTLELGDSALYLCASSLTGSPFDQPQHFGDGTRLSIL.